The 5 T cell receptor beta chains in this list originate from one sample, sequenced in a study of T cell responses to AZD1222 COVID-19 vaccine. Repertoires were generated with immunoSEQ multiplex PCR, while TCRdb's copy carries only in-frame clones and drops some. The data show tens of thousands of clones, more than 85% seen once. This specimen was peripheral blood, taken 28 days after the second AZD1222 dose. The origin of the receptors is an adult who received the AZD1222 COVID-19 vaccine.

The rearrangement uses TRBV11-2 and TRBJ2-1; possibly TRBD2 for D (5 bases). CDR3 length: 17 amino acids. V lost 2 bases and J lost 7, with 21 bases in between. Germline CDR1 and CDR2: SGHAT and FQNNGV. CDR3 sequence (DNA): TGTGCCAGCAGCTTATTAGGTCCGGAGGCCCTGAGAAATGAGCAGTTCTTC. This gives the protein CASSLLGPEALRNEQFF.

This clone has just one count. The V and J genes are TRBV19 and TRBJ1-1, with D perhaps TRBD1 (5 bases). Deletions cut 5 bases from V and 3 bases from J, with 10 bases between. CDR3 length equals 13 residues. The V gene's germline CDR1 is LNHDA and CDR2 SQIVND (reference sequence). The CDR3 reads CASSQDKYTEAFF. The CDR3, as DNA: TGTGCCAGTAGTCAGGACAAGTACACTGAAGCTTTCTTT.

The V and J genes are TRBV27 and TRBJ1-2; 7 bases fit TRBD1. The germline gives CDR1 MNHEY, CDR2 SMNVEV (reference sequence). There are 15 residues in the CDR3. The junction had 6 bases not matched to a gene; V was cut back by 5 bases and J by 0 bases. The CDR3 sequence: CASSPADRTNYGYTF. CDR3 nucleotides: TGTGCCAGCAGTCCCGCGGACAGGACTAACTATGGCTACACCTTC.

The V gene is TRBV19, the J gene TRBJ2-4; D remains ambiguous. The length of the CDR3 is 14 residues. The V gene lost 5 bases and the J gene lost 6 bases, with 14 bases spanning the gap. Germline V gene data show CDR1 as LNHDA and CDR2 as SQIVND (reference sequence). DNA for the CDR3: TGTGCCAGTAGTGGGGTCGGGCACCTAAACATTCAGTACTTC. It specifies CASSGVGHLNIQYF.

The genes are TRBV11-2 and TRBJ2-1; possible D gene TRBD2, 5 bases. The CDR3 contains 14 residues. V lost 1 base, J lost 7 bases, and 11 bases lay in between. CDR1 SGHAT and CDR2 FQNNGV come from the germline V gene. The chain's CDR3 is CASSLVRAGNEQFF. The DNA of the CDR3 is TGTGCCAGCAGCTTAGTGCGGGCTGGGAATGAGCAGTTCTTC. Filled out from reference TRBV11-2 and TRBJ2-1, the complete variable domain reads EAGVAQSPRYKIIEKRQSVAFWCNPISGHATLYWYQQILGQGPKLLIQFQNNGVVDDSQLPKDRFSAERLKGVDSTLKIQPAKLEDSAVYLCASSLVRAGNEQFFGPGTRLTVL.